These T cell receptor beta chains were read from a single sample in a study of shared clonotypes between healthy human individuals. Libraries were prepared by immunoSEQ multiplex PCR; TCRdb keeps only in-frame clonotypes and omits some of them. The profile shows under 2,500,000 clones, about 94% of them singletons. Sequenced input: naive CD4+ T cells sorted from blood. The receptors here all came from a young man in good health. CDR3s include the opening cysteine and the closing phenylalanine or tryptophan. Each record gives: clone size, V gene, J gene, D gene, CDR3 protein, CDR3 DNA. The D gene is left open where the match is weak. Not every row has a clone size; where given, it reads once, few, many or a size class.

.	TRBV5-1	TRBJ1-1	.	CASSFVGQNTEAFF	TGCGCCAGCAGCTTTGTCGGACAGAACACTGAAGCTTTCTTT
.	TRBV6-5	TRBJ2-3	TRBD2	CASSSGTSGNPTQYF	TGTGCCAGCAGTTCCGGGACTAGCGGGAATCCTACGCAGTATTTT
.	TRBV28	TRBJ2-5	.	CASTSEVAETQYF	TGTGCCAGCACCTCGGAGGTTGCAGAGACCCAGTACTTC
.	TRBV10-3	TRBJ1-1	TRBD1	CAIKDRMNTEAFF	TGTGCCATCAAGGACAGGATGAACACTGAAGCTTTCTTT
.	TRBV6-5	TRBJ2-7	.	CASSPGTGPYEQYF	TGTGCCAGCAGTCCTGGGACGGGTCCCTACGAGCAGTACTTC
.	TRBV7-2	TRBJ2-7	.	CASSLARTSSPYEQYF	TGTGCCAGCAGCTTAGCGCGAACTAGCAGTCCCTACGAGCAGTACTTC
.	TRBV6-4	TRBJ1-2	TRBD1	CASSDSAGGNYGYTF	TGTGCCAGCAGTGACTCAGCAGGGGGGAACTATGGCTACACCTTC
.	TRBV30	TRBJ1-5	.	CAWSRPGEQPQHF	TGTGCCTGGAGTCGGCCAGGGGAACAGCCCCAGCATTTT
once	TRBV7-9	TRBJ2-7	.	CASSRWDGDYEQYF	TGTGCCAGCAGCAGATGGGACGGGGACTACGAGCAGTACTTC
.	TRBV5-4	TRBJ2-3	.	CASSLILSTDTQYF	TGTGCCAGCAGCTTGATACTCAGCACAGATACGCAGTATTTT
once	TRBV9	TRBJ1-6	.	CASSQTTANSPLHF	TGTGCCAGCAGCCAAACGACAGCTAATTCACCCCTCCACTTT
.	TRBV18	TRBJ2-5	.	CASSPPVQETQYF	TGTGCCAGCTCACCACCTGTCCAAGAGACCCAGTACTTC
.	TRBV25-1	TRBJ2-7	.	CATGVYEQYF	TGTGCCACCGGGGTTTACGAGCAGTACTTC
once	TRBV18	TRBJ2-7	.	CASSPQGKYDEQYF	TGTGCCAGCTCACCACAGGGGAAATACGACGAGCAGTACTTC
.	TRBV6-1	TRBJ1-1	.	CASSALVGGVGTEAFF	TGTGCCAGCAGTGCCCTAGTAGGCGGGGTTGGCACTGAAGCTTTCTTT
.	TRBV7-2	TRBJ1-4	.	CASALLYNEKLFF	TGTGCCAGCGCTTTGCTGTATAATGAAAAACTGTTTTTT
.	TRBV4-2	TRBJ2-2	.	CASSQNGGTTGELFF	TGTGCCAGCAGCCAAAACGGGGGCACCACCGGGGAGCTGTTTTTT
.	TRBV6-5	TRBJ2-7	TRBD1	CASSRQGDGHYEQYF	TGTGCCAGCAGCCGACAGGGGGATGGGCATTACGAGCAGTACTTC
.	TRBV10-3	TRBJ1-5	.	CAIRRQGDQPQHF	TGTGCCATCCGGCGGCAGGGTGACCAGCCCCAGCATTTT
.	TRBV5-1	TRBJ2-5	TRBD2	CASSLGGGQETQYF	TGCGCCAGCAGCTTGGGCGGGGGTCAAGAGACCCAGTACTTC
.	TRBV5-1	TRBJ1-2	.	CASSLEPNFNYGYTF	TGCGCCAGCAGCTTGGAACCCAATTTTAACTATGGCTACACCTTC
once	TRBV21-1	TRBJ1-6	.	CASSKGAGTGVYSPLHF	TGTGCCAGCAGCAAGGGGGCCGGGACAGGGGTGTATTCACCCCTCCACTTT
.	TRBV5-8	TRBJ1-2	.	CASSAVRQGNLNYGYTF	TGTGCCAGCAGCGCCGTGCGCCAGGGCAATCTTAACTATGGCTACACCTTC
.	TRBV9	TRBJ1-2	TRBD1	CASSVGQGLSILNYGYTF	TGTGCCAGCAGCGTTGGACAGGGACTCTCTATACTAAACTATGGCTACACCTTC
.	TRBV2	TRBJ1-2	.	CASSVSFYGYTF	TGTGCCAGCTCGGTCAGCTTCTATGGCTACACCTTC
.	TRBV5-1	TRBJ2-7	.	CASSLADSRGEQYF	TGCGCCAGCAGCTTGGCCGACAGCCGGGGGGAGCAGTACTTC
.	TRBV10-2	TRBJ1-6	TRBD1	CASSETGGNSPLHF	TGCGCCAGCAGTGAGACAGGGGGTAATTCACCCCTCCACTTT
.	TRBV5-4	TRBJ1-3	.	CASSLQGSGNTIYF	TGTGCCAGCAGTTTACAGGGCTCTGGAAACACCATATATTTT
.	TRBV5-6	TRBJ2-2	.	CASSFGHSGVSMKLFF	TGTGCCAGCAGCTTTGGACACTCAGGGGTTTCTATGAAGCTGTTTTTT
.	TRBV2	TRBJ1-1	.	CASYSSPNTEAFF	TGTGCCAGCTACAGCAGCCCGAACACTGAAGCTTTCTTT
.	TRBV30	TRBJ2-7	.	CAWSVAGTYEQYF	TGTGCCTGGAGTGTTGCTGGGACCTACGAGCAGTACTTC
.	TRBV10-3	TRBJ1-2	.	CAISEGKAASYGYTF	TGTGCCATCAGCGAGGGAAAGGCTGCATCTTATGGCTACACCTTC
.	TRBV7-3	TRBJ2-1	.	CASSLTAGSSYNEQFF	TGTGCCAGCAGCCTCACGGCTGGGAGCTCCTACAATGAGCAGTTCTTC